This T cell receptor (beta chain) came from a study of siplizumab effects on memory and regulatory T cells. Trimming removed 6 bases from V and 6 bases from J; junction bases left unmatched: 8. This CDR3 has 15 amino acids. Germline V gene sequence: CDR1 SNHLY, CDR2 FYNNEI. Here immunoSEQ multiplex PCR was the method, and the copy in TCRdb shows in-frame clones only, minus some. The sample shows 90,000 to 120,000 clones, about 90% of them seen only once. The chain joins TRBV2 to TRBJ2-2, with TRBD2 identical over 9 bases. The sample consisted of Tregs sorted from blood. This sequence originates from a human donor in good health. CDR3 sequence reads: CASRDTSGSAGELFF. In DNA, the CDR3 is TGTGCCAGCAGGGATACTAGCGGGTCCGCCGGGGAGCTGTTTTTT.